The rows below give T cell receptor beta chains drawn from one sample of a study of shared clonotypes between healthy human individuals. TCRdb's table, derived via immunoSEQ multiplex PCR, lists solely in-frame clones and lacks some. The data show about 1.5 million clones, about 98% seen once. The material sequenced was naive CD4+ T cells sorted from blood. Source of these receptors: a man aged 25 to 40 in good health. Each CDR3 is given with its conserved first and last residue. Fields, in order: D gene, V gene, J gene, CDR3 protein, CDR3 DNA. D genes are given only for firm matches.

d_call: TRBD2; v_call: TRBV5-1; j_call: TRBJ2-3; cdr3_aa: CASSLEPGLAVDTQYF; cdr3_nt: TGCGCCAGCAGCTTGGAACCGGGACTAGCGGTAGATACGCAGTATTTT
d_call: .; v_call: TRBV6-1; j_call: TRBJ2-7; cdr3_aa: CASREGSYEQYF; cdr3_nt: TGTGCCAGCAGAGAGGGCAGCTACGAGCAGTACTTC
d_call: .; v_call: TRBV25-1; j_call: TRBJ1-2; cdr3_aa: CASSEGGQGRGYTF; cdr3_nt: TGTGCCAGCAGTGAAGGGGGGCAGGGGCGGGGCTACACCTTC
d_call: .; v_call: TRBV5-4; j_call: TRBJ2-2; cdr3_aa: CASSLNAGTANTGELFF; cdr3_nt: TGTGCCAGCAGCTTGAACGCCGGAACCGCGAACACCGGGGAGCTGTTTTTT
d_call: .; v_call: TRBV7-9; j_call: TRBJ2-5; cdr3_aa: CASSLGGRPWETQYF; cdr3_nt: TGTGCCAGCAGCTTAGGGGGGCGACCCTGGGAGACCCAGTACTTC
d_call: .; v_call: TRBV6-6; j_call: TRBJ2-1; cdr3_aa: CASSYQRTSYNEQFF; cdr3_nt: TGTGCCAGCAGTTACCAGCGTACCTCCTACAATGAGCAGTTCTTC
d_call: .; v_call: TRBV7-9; j_call: TRBJ1-1; cdr3_aa: CASSLGSGGLNTEAFF; cdr3_nt: TGTGCCAGCAGCTTAGGATCCGGAGGGCTGAACACTGAAGCTTTCTTT
d_call: .; v_call: TRBV27; j_call: TRBJ2-6; cdr3_aa: CASRSRTSGANVLTF; cdr3_nt: TGTGCCAGCAGGTCCAGGACCTCGGGGGCCAACGTCCTGACTTTC
d_call: .; v_call: TRBV6-1; j_call: TRBJ1-2; cdr3_aa: CASRPPRGVSGYTF; cdr3_nt: TGTGCCAGCAGACCACCAAGAGGCGTGAGTGGCTACACCTTC
d_call: TRBD1; v_call: TRBV7-6; j_call: TRBJ1-1; cdr3_aa: CASTIRQGMNTEAFF; cdr3_nt: TGTGCCAGCACGATCAGACAGGGGATGAACACTGAAGCTTTCTTT